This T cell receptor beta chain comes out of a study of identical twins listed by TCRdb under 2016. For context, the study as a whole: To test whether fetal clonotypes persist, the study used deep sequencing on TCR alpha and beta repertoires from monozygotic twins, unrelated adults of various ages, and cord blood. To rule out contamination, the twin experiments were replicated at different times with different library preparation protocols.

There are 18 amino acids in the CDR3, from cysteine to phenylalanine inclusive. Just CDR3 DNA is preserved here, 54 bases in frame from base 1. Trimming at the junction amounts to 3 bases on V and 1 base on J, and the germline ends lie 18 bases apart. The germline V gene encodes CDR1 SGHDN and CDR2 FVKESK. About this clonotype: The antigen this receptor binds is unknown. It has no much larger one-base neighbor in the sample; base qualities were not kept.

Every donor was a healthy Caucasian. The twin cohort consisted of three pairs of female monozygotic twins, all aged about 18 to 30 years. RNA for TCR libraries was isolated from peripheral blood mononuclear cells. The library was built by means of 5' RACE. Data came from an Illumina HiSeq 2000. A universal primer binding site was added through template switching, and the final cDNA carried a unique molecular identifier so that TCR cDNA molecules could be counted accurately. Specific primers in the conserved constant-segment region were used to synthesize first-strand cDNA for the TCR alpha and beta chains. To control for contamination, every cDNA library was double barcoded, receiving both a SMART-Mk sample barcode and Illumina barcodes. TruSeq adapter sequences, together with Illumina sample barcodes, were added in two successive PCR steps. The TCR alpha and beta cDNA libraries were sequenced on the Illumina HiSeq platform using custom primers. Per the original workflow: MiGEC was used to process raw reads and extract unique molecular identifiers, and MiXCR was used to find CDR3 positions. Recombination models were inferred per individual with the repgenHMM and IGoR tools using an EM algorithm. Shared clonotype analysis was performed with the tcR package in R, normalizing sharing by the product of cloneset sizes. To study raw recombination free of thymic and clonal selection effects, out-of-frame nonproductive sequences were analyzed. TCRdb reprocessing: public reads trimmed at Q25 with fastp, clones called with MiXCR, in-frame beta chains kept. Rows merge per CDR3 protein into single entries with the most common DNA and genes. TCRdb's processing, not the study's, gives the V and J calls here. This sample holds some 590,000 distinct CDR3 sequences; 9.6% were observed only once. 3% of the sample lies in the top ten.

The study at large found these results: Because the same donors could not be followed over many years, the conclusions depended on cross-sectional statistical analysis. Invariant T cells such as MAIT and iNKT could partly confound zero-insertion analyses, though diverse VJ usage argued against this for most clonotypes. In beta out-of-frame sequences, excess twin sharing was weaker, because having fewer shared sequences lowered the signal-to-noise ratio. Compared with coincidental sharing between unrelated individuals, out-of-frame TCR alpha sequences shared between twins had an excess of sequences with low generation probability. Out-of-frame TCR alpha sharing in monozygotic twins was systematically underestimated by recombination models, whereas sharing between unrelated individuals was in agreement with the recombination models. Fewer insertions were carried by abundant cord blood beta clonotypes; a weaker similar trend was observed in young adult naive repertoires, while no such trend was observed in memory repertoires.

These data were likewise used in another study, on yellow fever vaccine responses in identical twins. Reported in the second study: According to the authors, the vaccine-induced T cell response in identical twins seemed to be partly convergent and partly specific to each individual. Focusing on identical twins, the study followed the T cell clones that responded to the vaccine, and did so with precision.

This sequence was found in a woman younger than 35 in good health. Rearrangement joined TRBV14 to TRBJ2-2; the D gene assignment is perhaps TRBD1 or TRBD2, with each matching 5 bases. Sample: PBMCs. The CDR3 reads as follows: CASSHYPPGRMNTGELFF. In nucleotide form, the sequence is TGTGCCAGCAGCCATTATCCCCCGGGACGGATGAACACCGGGGAGCTGTTTTTT. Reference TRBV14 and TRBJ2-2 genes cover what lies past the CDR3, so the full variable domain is EAGVTQFPSHSVIEKGQTVTLRCDPISGHDNLYWYRRVMGKEIKFLLHFVKESKQDESGMPNNRFLAERTGGTYSTLKVQPAELEDSGVYFCASSHYPPGRMNTGELFFGEGSRLTVL.